This T cell receptor (beta chain) is drawn from a study of persistence of HIV-infected CD4 T cells. The wider study: Median time on suppressive ART was over seven years.

The libraries were made with immunoSEQ version 4 in survey mode. Template was genomic DNA at 10 ng/uL, with up to 1 ug used per sample. Repertoires were generated with immunoSEQ multiplex PCR, while TCRdb's copy carries only in-frame clones and drops some. The repertoire includes roughly 20,000 clones, over 55% of them detected once, and over 1.5% sits in the top ten. Cells were stimulated with overlapping HIV-1 Gag 15-mer peptides. Sorting selected CD4+ T cells upregulating both CD40 ligand and CD69. Stimulated PBMCs had first been depleted of CD8+ T cells. Worth noting for this clone: Its specificity is unknown.

The sequencing here drew on CD4+ T cells sorted from PBMCs after approximately 19-hour stimulation, taken from a patient who received antiretroviral therapy. The sequence derives from an adult woman with HIV who was CMV-seropositive.

CDR3 loop: CASSPQATGELFF. The CDR3 DNA sequence: TGTGCCAGCAGTCCCCAGGCCACCGGGGAGCTGTTTTTT. This chain links TRBV12-3 or TRBV12-4 with TRBJ2-2; D is uncertain. V was cut by 5 bases and J by 4 bases, with 8 bases left in between. This CDR3 is 13 amino acids long.